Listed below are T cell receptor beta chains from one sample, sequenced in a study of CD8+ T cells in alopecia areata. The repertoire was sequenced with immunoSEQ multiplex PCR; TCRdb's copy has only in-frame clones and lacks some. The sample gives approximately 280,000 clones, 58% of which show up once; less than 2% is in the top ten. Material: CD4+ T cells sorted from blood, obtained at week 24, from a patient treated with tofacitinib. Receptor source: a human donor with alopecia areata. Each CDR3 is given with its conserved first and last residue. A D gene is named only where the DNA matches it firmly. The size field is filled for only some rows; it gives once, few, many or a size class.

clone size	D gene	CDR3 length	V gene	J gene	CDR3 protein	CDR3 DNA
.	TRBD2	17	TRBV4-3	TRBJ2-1	CASSAHSTSGGGNEQFF	TGCGCCAGCAGCGCCCATTCGACTAGCGGGGGGGGCAATGAGCAGTTCTTC
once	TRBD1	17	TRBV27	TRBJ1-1	CASSPTGTGEANTEAFF	TGTGCCAGCAGTCCCACCGGGACAGGGGAGGCGAACACTGAAGCTTTCTTT
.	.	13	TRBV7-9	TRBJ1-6	CASSPQPNSPLHF	TGTGCCAGCAGCCCTCAGCCGAATTCACCCCTCCACTTT
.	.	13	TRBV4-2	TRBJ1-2	CASSQGRLFGYTF	TGTGCCAGCAGCCAAGGACGGCTTTTTGGCTACACCTTC
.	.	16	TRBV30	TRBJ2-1	CAWREWHTQPGNEQFF	TGTGCCTGGAGAGAGTGGCATACTCAGCCAGGGAATGAGCAGTTCTTC
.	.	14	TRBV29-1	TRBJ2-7	CSVDEAAPSYEQYF	TGCAGCGTTGACGAGGCCGCGCCATCCTACGAGCAGTACTTC
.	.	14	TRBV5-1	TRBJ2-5	CASSLGTFQETQYF	TGCGCCAGCAGCTTGGGGACCTTCCAAGAGACCCAGTACTTC
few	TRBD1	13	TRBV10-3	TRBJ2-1	CASSYTTGSEQFF	TGTGCCAGCAGTTACACGACAGGGTCTGAGCAGTTCTTC
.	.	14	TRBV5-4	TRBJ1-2	CASSSRATNYGYTF	TGTGCCAGCAGCTCCCGGGCCACTAACTATGGCTACACCTTC
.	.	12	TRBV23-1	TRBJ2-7	CASSQGDYEQYF	TGCGCCAGCAGTCAGGGTGATTACGAGCAGTACTTC
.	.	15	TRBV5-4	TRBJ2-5	CASSYDSTPQETQYF	TGTGCCAGCAGCTATGACAGTACCCCACAAGAGACCCAGTACTTC
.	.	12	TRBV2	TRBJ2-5	CASRTNQETQYF	TGTGCCAGCAGGACTAATCAAGAGACCCAGTACTTC
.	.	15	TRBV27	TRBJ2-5	CASSLLSREKETQYF	TGTGCCAGCAGTTTATTATCCAGGGAAAAAGAGACCCAGTACTTC